The 5 T cell receptor beta chains listed next were all sequenced from one sample in a study of T cells in Graves' hyperthyroidism and ophthalmopathy. Amplified TCR beta CDR3 regions came from RNA transcripts. The TCR CDR3 first-round RT-PCR relied on the HTBI primer set. TCRdb re-analysed the multiplex PCR reads in MiXCR, keeping a single row per CDR3 protein. This sample yields under 400,000 distinct CDR3 sequences, of which about 13% are seen a single time; 9.2% belongs to the top ten. The sample was blood. The receptors come from a woman between 18 and 29 years old with Graves' hyperthyroidism.

This clonotype was picked up many times. The V gene is TRBV6-6, the J gene TRBJ1-1; maybe TRBD1 (5 bases). This CDR3 is 13 amino acids long. Germline V gene data show CDR1 as MNHNY and CDR2 as SVGAGI (reference sequence). Trimming cost V 2 bases and J 3 bases, with 7 bases left between them. The CDR3 DNA follows: TGTGCCAGCAGTTACGGGGGGTACACTGAAGCTTTCTTT. Its protein product is CASSYGGYTEAFF.

This clonotype was seen repeatedly, ten times or more. V gene TRBV28 combines with J gene TRBJ2-3; 9 positions match TRBD1. Germline CDR1 reads MDHEN; CDR2 reads SYDVKM. With V trimmed by 2 bases and J by 4 bases, 4 bases remained unmatched. There are 15 residues in the CDR3. CDR3 loop: CASSLTGQGADTQYF. The CDR3 DNA is TGTGCCAGCAGTTTAACGGGACAGGGTGCAGATACGCAGTATTTT.

This clonotype occurred many times. This chain connects TRBV9 to TRBJ1-2, with D possibly TRBD1 on 6 matching bases. Germline CDR1 reads SGDLS; CDR2 reads YYNGEE. The V and J ends lost 3 bases and 4 bases respectively, with 7 bases between them. CDR3 length: 12 amino acids. CDR3 sequence: CASSGQAYGYTF. The CDR3 nucleotides read TGTGCCAGCAGCGGACAGGCCTATGGCTACACCTTC. The variable domain in full, completed from reference TRBV9 and TRBJ1-2, reads DSGVTQTPKHLITATGQRVTLRCSPRSGDLSVYWYQQSLDQGLQFLIQYYNGEERAKGNILERFSAQQFPDLHSELNLSSLELGDSALYFCASSGQAYGYTFGSGTRLTVV.

This chain connects TRBV6-5 to TRBJ2-7, with D possibly TRBD2 on 7 matching bases. Germline CDR1 is MNHEY and CDR2 is SVGAGI. Trimming took 1 base from V and 6 from J, leaving 25 bases between them. The CDR3 totals 18 residues. CDR3 nucleotide sequence: TGTGCCAGCAGTTACTTGGCGGAGGGGCCCTCCCGGGGGGCCGAGCAGTACTTC. Translated: CASSYLAEGPSRGAEQYF.

This clonotype was counted many times. The CDR3 spells CASSSTSGGTDTQYF. CDR3 coding DNA: TGCGCCAGCAGCTCGACTAGCGGGGGCACAGATACGCAGTATTTT. The chain recombines TRBV5-1 with TRBJ2-3; 11 nucleotides align to TRBD2. In germline, CDR1 is SGHRS, CDR2 YFSETQ. The V and J ends lost 3 bases and 1 base, in that order; junction bases with no gene match: 1. The CDR3 is 15 amino acids. The variable domain in full, with the rest retrieved from reference TRBV5-1 and TRBJ2-3, is KAGVTQTPRYLIKTRGQQVTLSCSPISGHRSVSWYQQTPGQGLQFLFEYFSETQRNKGNFPGRFSGRQFSNSRSEMNVSTLELGDSALYLCASSSTSGGTDTQYFGPGTRLTVL.